This section outlines one T cell receptor (beta chain) sequence together with its context. This sample stems from a study of PD-L1 blockade in urothelial cancer. As for time point: peripheral blood 6 weeks after treatment start. Profiled with immunoSEQ multiplex PCR; TCRdb holds only in-frame clones, not every one. This table holds under 25,000 clones, roughly 84% found once. Germline CDR1 ENHRY, CDR2 SYGVKD. CDR3 length: 15 residues. Unmatched junction bases numbered 10, after V lost 6 bases and J lost 6 bases. The TCR sequence derives from a man between 70 and 80 years old with urothelial cancer. The chain joins TRBV10-3 to TRBJ1-3; 8 bases align to TRBD1. Sequenced material: PBMCs, taken around atezolizumab (anti-PD-L1) treatment. The DNA of the CDR3 is TGTGCCATCAGGGCCGACAGGGGAAGGGAAAACACCATATATTTT. It yields the protein CAIRADRGRENTIYF.